Following are 24 T cell receptor beta chains from one sample sequenced in a study of T cell responses to AZD1222 COVID-19 vaccine. Assay used: immunoSEQ multiplex PCR; TCRdb lists only in-frame clones, some missing. The sample lists 140,000 to 150,000 clones, roughly 88% seen once, with 4.5% to 5.5% in the top ten. The sample was peripheral blood, taken 28 days after the second dose of the MenACWY control vaccine. These receptors all stem from an adult who received the MenACWY meningococcal vaccine as a control.

The chain joins TRBV2 to TRBJ2-2; TRBD2 matches 9 bases. Trimming took 6 bases from V and 4 from J; bases not matched to a gene: 9. The CDR3 sequence is 16 residues long. Germline CDR1 SNHLY, CDR2 FYNNEI. The CDR3 bases are TGTGCCAGCAGCGCGCAGGGACTAGCTGGCACCGGGGAGCTGTTTTTT. Translating it yields CASSAQGLAGTGELFF.

This clone was observed a handful of times. The chain uses TRBV9 and TRBJ1-3; perhaps TRBD1 as D (6 bases). V was shortened by 1 base and J by 3 bases, with 11 bases between the two germline ends. The CDR3 runs 15 residues. CDR1 is SGDLS, CDR2 YYNGEE, per germline. The CDR3 sequence: CASSVQGQGGNTIYF. The CDR3 DNA reads TGTGCCAGCAGCGTACAGGGACAAGGTGGAAACACCATATATTTT.

This chain connects TRBV28 to TRBJ2-5; no clear D. V lost 5 bases and J 5 bases, leaving 18 bases between the germline ends. The CDR3 covers 15 residues. Per the germline V gene, CDR1 is MDHEN and CDR2 is SYDVKM. This chain's CDR3 is CASSLPRTASETQYF. The DNA for the CDR3 is TGTGCCAGCAGTCTCCCGAGGACGGCCTCGGAGACCCAGTACTTC.

The gene calls are TRBV30 and TRBJ1-5; D unresolved. V lost 0 bases, J lost 6 bases, and 9 bases lay in between. The CDR3 length is 13 residues. In germline, CDR1 is GTSNPN, CDR2 SVGIG (reference sequence). The CDR3, as DNA: TGTGCCTGGAGTGTTACAGCGGGTCAGCCCCAGCATTTT. It yields the protein CAWSVTAGQPQHF.

This rearrangement joins TRBV5-1 to TRBJ2-3; 10 bases map to TRBD1. V dropped 3 bases and J dropped 4; count of bases not matched to a gene: 2. The CDR3 contains 14 residues. Germline V gene lookup returns CDR1 SGHRS and CDR2 YFSETQ. CDR3 bases: TGCGCCAGCAGCTGGACAGGGGGTGCAGATACGCAGTATTTT. Translating it yields CASSWTGGADTQYF.

The genes are TRBV2 and TRBJ1-1; D is perhaps TRBD1 (5 bases). The germline V gene encodes CDR1 SNHLY and CDR2 FYNNEI. V lost 11 bases, J lost 6 bases, and 16 bases lay in between. This CDR3 spans 12 amino acids. The CDR3 coding sequence is TGTGCCTCCAGGGAGGCTTTAGCTGAAGCTTTCTTT. This codes for CASREALAEAFF.

This clone was seen only once. The chain employs TRBV30 and TRBJ1-3; TRBD1 aligns across 7 bases. J was trimmed by 0 bases and V by 5 bases; bases with no gene match: 4. Looked up from germline, CDR1 is GTSNPN and CDR2 is SVGIG (reference sequence). The CDR3 is made up of 14 amino acids. The CDR3: CAWLPGGSGNTIYF. CDR3 nucleotide sequence: TGTGCCTGGCTTCCAGGGGGCTCTGGAAACACCATATATTTT.

This clone was seen only once. The chain has TRBV6-5 and TRBJ1-5; no firm D call. The germline V and J ends were trimmed by 7 bases and 6 bases, with 10 bases remaining between them. Germline CDR1 reads MNHEY; CDR2 reads SVGAGI. The CDR3 loop spans 12 amino acids. The DNA for the CDR3 is TGTGCCAGCAAGCAGGTTCGTCAGCCCCAGCATTTT. Its translation: CASKQVRQPQHF.

The J gene is TRBJ2-1, the V gene TRBV29-1; no reliable D call. V dropped 4 bases and J dropped 3 bases, with 7 bases sitting between them. The CDR3 is 12 residues long. Germline V gene lookup returns CDR1 SQVTM and CDR2 ANQGSEA. CDR3 loop: CSVGRVYNEQFF. CDR3 DNA sequence: TGCAGCGTTGGCCGCGTCTACAATGAGCAGTTCTTC.

The chain has TRBV24-1 and TRBJ2-1; possibly TRBD2 for D (8 bases). This CDR3 is built from 16 residues. Per the germline V gene, CDR1 is KGHDR and CDR2 is SFDVKD. V gave up 7 bases and J gave up 6 bases, with 21 bases separating them. CDR3 sequence: CATSFSGTASTNEQFF. CDR3 nucleotides: TGTGCCACCAGCTTTAGCGGGACAGCCTCCACCAATGAGCAGTTCTTC.

This clone was detected only a few times. The chain uses TRBV10-3 and TRBJ1-1; D uncertain. In germline, CDR1 is ENHRY, CDR2 SYGVKD. Trimming took 3 bases from V and 1 from J, leaving 12 bases between them. This CDR3 has 15 amino acids. The CDR3: CAISDYSRTNTEAFF. CDR3 bases: TGTGCCATCAGTGACTACTCTCGGACGAACACTGAAGCTTTCTTT.

This chain joins TRBV3-1 (or the pseudogene TRBV3-2) and TRBJ2-7, with D perhaps TRBD1 or TRBD2 (5 bases each). Germline V lookup: CDR1 LGHDT, CDR2 YNNKEL (reference sequence). The ends were cut back, 4 bases at V and 5 bases at J, with 12 bases in the middle. CDR3 length equals 13 residues. The CDR3, as DNA: TGTGCCAGCAGCCTCCTCGGGGCGAACGAGCAGTACTTC. It yields the protein CASSLLGANEQYF.

V and J are TRBV7-9 and TRBJ2-2; no firm D call. CDR1 SEHNR and CDR2 FQNEAQ come from the germline V gene (reference sequence). This CDR3 contains 12 residues. The V end lost 3 bases, the J end lost 2 bases, and 1 base lay between the germline ends. CDR3 protein: CASSFNTGELFF. The CDR3 DNA reads TGTGCCAGCAGCTTTAACACCGGGGAGCTGTTTTTT.

V is TRBV4-3 and J is TRBJ1-1, with a tentative D call TRBD1 (6 bases). The CDR3 runs 16 residues. Germline CDR1 reads LGHNA; CDR2 reads YSLEER. V lost 2 bases and J lost 1, with 14 bases in between. CDR3 in amino acids: CASSQRKGGANTEAFF. The DNA of the CDR3 is TGCGCCAGCAGCCAACGTAAAGGGGGAGCGAACACTGAAGCTTTCTTT.

The CDR3: CASSPYSSNTGELFF. The CDR3 region has the DNA TGTGCCAGCAGCCCTTACTCTTCCAACACCGGGGAGCTGTTTTTT. The genes are TRBV7-8 and TRBJ2-2; D is undetermined. Trimming took off 5 bases at V and 2 bases at J, with 12 bases between the two ends. Germline CDR1 is SGHVS and CDR2 is FQNEAQ. This CDR3 has 15 residues.

This clone was observed a few times. The chain has TRBV18 and TRBJ2-1; D gene uncertain. Germline loops: CDR1 KGHSH, CDR2 LQKENI. The CDR3 loop spans 13 amino acids. The V end was cut by 6 bases, the J end by 8 bases, with 14 bases between. CDR3 sequence: CASSADRKYEQFF. CDR3 in DNA: TGTGCCAGCTCCGCCGACCGGAAATATGAGCAGTTCTTC.

The chain combines TRBV7-2 with TRBJ1-5; TRBD1 agrees at 8 bases. Germline V gene lookup returns CDR1 SGHTA and CDR2 FQGNSA. This CDR3 has 14 amino acids. V was pared by 5 bases and J by 5 bases, with 5 bases of the junction left unmatched. As DNA, the CDR3 is TGTGCCAGCAGCCCAGACAGGGGAGATCAGCCCCAGCATTTT. This translates into CASSPDRGDQPQHF.

The rearrangement links TRBV6-2 or TRBV6-3 to TRBJ1-2; possible D gene TRBD1, 5 bases. Deletions cut 6 bases from V and 4 bases from J, with 9 bases between. Germline assignment: CDR1 MNHEY and CDR2 SVGEGT. The CDR3 runs to 12 residues. In DNA, the CDR3 is TGTGCCAGCAGCACCCAGGGCTATGGCTACACCTTC. Protein: CASSTQGYGYTF.

This clone came up a few times. The chain uses TRBV11-2 and TRBJ2-7; 7 bases map to TRBD1. This CDR3 is 17 amino acids long. CDR1 is SGHAT, CDR2 FQNNGV, per germline. V gave up 4 bases and J gave up 2 bases; unmatched junction bases: 14. The DNA for the CDR3 is TGTGCCAGCAGCTCCCAGGGGACAGCCGACGCAACCTACGAGCAGTACTTC. It encodes CASSSQGTADATYEQYF.

The rearrangement uses TRBV27 and TRBJ2-2, with D hard to call. With 6 bases removed from V and 3 bases from J, the gap between germline ends came to 8 bases. The CDR3 sequence is 13 residues long. Looked up from germline, CDR1 is MNHEY and CDR2 is SMNVEV (reference sequence). CDR3 DNA sequence: TGTGCCAGCAGCTTTGGGCACACCGGGGAGCTGTTTTTT. Translation gives CASSFGHTGELFF.

With respect to this clone: At the DNA level, this CDR3 is encoded by other sequences in the same sample as well. The CDR3 DNA follows: TGTGCCAGCAGTGAAAGAGAGACCCAGTACTTC. Its translation: CASSERETQYF. This chain uses TRBV2 with TRBJ2-5; D call uncertain. CDR1 is SNHLY and CDR2 is FYNNEI in the germline V gene. V was trimmed by 2 bases and J by 4 bases, leaving 2 bases between them. This CDR3 is 11 amino acids long.

This chain connects TRBV5-5 to TRBJ2-7, with 9 bases fitting TRBD1. The CDR3 spans 14 residues. V shed 3 bases and J 7 bases; nucleotides not matched to a gene: 8. CDR1 and CDR2 (germline): SGHKS, YYEKEE (reference sequence). The CDR3 region has the DNA TGTGCCAGCAGCTCTCGACAGGGGGGGAGAGAGCAGTACTTC. Residues: CASSSRQGGREQYF.

The rearrangement links TRBV24-1 to TRBJ1-2, with a tentative D call TRBD1 (6 bases). The length of the CDR3 is 13 residues. Trimming pared 4 bases from V and 7 bases from J, leaving 12 bases between. Germline CDR1 KGHDR, CDR2 SFDVKD. The CDR3 DNA is TGTGCCACCAGTGAGGGCAACAGGGTTGGCTACACCTTC. Protein product: CATSEGNRVGYTF.

The rearrangement joins TRBV27 to TRBJ2-7; TRBD1 agrees at 11 bases. The germline CDR1 and CDR2 sequences are MNHEY and SMNVEV (reference sequence). The CDR3 has 18 amino acids. V was clipped by 5 bases and J by 2 bases; unmatched bases: 14. The CDR3 nucleotides read TGTGCCAGCAGTCCCGGGGGGGACAGGGGGTCAATTACCTACGAGCAGTACTTC. Translating it yields CASSPGGDRGSITYEQYF.